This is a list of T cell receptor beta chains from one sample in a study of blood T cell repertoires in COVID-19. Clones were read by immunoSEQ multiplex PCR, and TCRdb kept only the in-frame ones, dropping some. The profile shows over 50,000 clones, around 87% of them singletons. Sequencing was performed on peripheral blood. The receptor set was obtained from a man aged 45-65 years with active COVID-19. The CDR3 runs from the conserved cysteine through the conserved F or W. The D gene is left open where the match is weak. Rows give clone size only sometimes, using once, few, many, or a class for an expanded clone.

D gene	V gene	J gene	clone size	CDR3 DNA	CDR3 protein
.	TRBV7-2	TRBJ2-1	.	TGTGCCAGCAGCTTAGTGAGTTACAATGAGCAGTTCTTC	CASSLVSYNEQFF
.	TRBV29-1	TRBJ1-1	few	TGCAGCGTTGTTACAGCCTCCATGAACACTGAAGCTTTCTTT	CSVVTASMNTEAFF
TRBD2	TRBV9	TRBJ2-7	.	TGTGCCAGCAGCGTAGATCCCGGGAGGGCCTGGGAGCAGTACTTC	CASSVDPGRAWEQYF
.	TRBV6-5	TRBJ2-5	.	TGTGCCAGCAGTTCTAGGGAGGCAGAGACCCAGTACTTC	CASSSREAETQYF
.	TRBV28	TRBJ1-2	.	TGTGCCAGCAGTTGGCGGTCAGCCTCCTATTCTAACTATGGCTACACCTTC	CASSWRSASYSNYGYTF
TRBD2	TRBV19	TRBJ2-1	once	TGTGCCAGTAGTACCCTAGCGGAGGGGAGCTACAATGAGCAGTTCTTC	CASSTLAEGSYNEQFF
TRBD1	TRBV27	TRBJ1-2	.	TGTGCCAGCAGTTTAACAGGGGACTATGGCTACACCTTC	CASSLTGDYGYTF
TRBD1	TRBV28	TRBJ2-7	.	TGTGCCAGCAGTTCCCGGGACAGTGCCTACGAGCAGTACTTC	CASSSRDSAYEQYF
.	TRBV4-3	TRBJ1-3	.	TGCGCCAGCAGCCAAGACACAGGCTCTGGAAACACCATATATTTT	CASSQDTGSGNTIYF
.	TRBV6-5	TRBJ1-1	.	TGTGCCAGCACTCGAGGGAGGGGACCAAACACTGAAGCTTTCTTT	CASTRGRGPNTEAFF
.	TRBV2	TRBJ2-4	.	TGTGCCAGCAGTCTCGGACTCGATCTAGCCAAAAACATTCAGTACTTC	CASSLGLDLAKNIQYF
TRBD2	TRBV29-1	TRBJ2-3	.	TGCAGCGTTGGAGAATACCGGGGGGGCCACACAGATACGCAGTATTTT	CSVGEYRGGHTDTQYF
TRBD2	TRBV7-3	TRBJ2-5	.	TGTGCCAGCAGCTTTTGGGGGGGAGAGACCCAGTACTTC	CASSFWGGETQYF
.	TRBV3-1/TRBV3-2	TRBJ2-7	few	TGTGCCAGCAGCCGGGCGGGCGAGCAGTACTTC	CASSRAGEQYF
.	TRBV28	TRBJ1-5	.	TGTGCCAGCAGAGCCAGGGGAAGCAATCAGCCCCAGCATTTT	CASRARGSNQPQHF
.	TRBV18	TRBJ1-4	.	TGTGCCAGCTCACCCACACACGGAGAGGCTAATGAAAAACTGTTTTTT	CASSPTHGEANEKLFF
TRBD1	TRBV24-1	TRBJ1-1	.	TGTGCCACCAGTGATCCCGGGACAGGGGGGAACACTGAAGCTTTCTTT	CATSDPGTGGNTEAFF
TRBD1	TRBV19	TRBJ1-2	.	TGTGCCAGTAGTATGGGACAGTTAGCTAACTATGGCTACACCTTC	CASSMGQLANYGYTF
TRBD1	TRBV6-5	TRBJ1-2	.	TGTGCCAGCAGTTACTCCCGGACAGGGGGATTCTATGGCTACACCTTC	CASSYSRTGGFYGYTF
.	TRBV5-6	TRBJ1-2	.	TGTGCCAGCAGCCCTACAGCTACGGATGGCTACACCTTC	CASSPTATDGYTF
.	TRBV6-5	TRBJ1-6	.	TGTGCCAGCAGCCCAGGGTCACCCCTCCACTTT	CASSPGSPLHF
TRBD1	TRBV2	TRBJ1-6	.	TGTGCCAGCAGACGGGACAGTTCCCGTCTTTCACCCCTCCACTTT	CASRRDSSRLSPLHF
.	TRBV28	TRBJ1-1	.	TGTGCCAGCAGATGGGGCGGGACGAACACTGAAGCTTTCTTT	CASRWGGTNTEAFF
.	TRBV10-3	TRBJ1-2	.	TGTGCCATCAGGATTGGGGACATCGCTGCCTATGGCTACACCTTC	CAIRIGDIAAYGYTF
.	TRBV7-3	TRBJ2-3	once	TGTGCCAGCAGCCAAGGGTCTAGCGGCACAGATACGCAGTATTTT	CASSQGSSGTDTQYF
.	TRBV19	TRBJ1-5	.	TGTGCCAGTAGTGACTCTAGGGAGGGGACCAATCAGCCCCAGCATTTT	CASSDSREGTNQPQHF
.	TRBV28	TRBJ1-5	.	TGTGCCAGCAGTTATACAGGGCCCTCGAATCAGCCCCAGCATTTT	CASSYTGPSNQPQHF
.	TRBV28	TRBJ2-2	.	TGTGCCAGCAGTTTTGGCCGGAGAAGTCCCGGGGAGCTGTTTTTT	CASSFGRRSPGELFF
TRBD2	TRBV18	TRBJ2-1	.	TGTGCCAGCTCACCTACGGGAGGCTCCAGCTCCTACAATGAGCAGTTCTTC	CASSPTGGSSSYNEQFF
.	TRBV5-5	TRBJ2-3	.	TGTGCCAGCAGCCGGTCAGGCGGGACCCCAGATACGCAGTATTTT	CASSRSGGTPDTQYF
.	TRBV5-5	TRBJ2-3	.	TGTGCCAGCAGCTTGTACAGTGATACGCAGTATTTT	CASSLYSDTQYF
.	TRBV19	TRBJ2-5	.	TGTGCCAGTAGTACGAACCGGGAACAAGAGACCCAGTACTTC	CASSTNREQETQYF
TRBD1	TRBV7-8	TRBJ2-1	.	TGTGCCAGCAGCTTGATCCGGGACAGCGTCAATGAGCAGTTCTTC	CASSLIRDSVNEQFF
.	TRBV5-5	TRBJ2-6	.	TGTGCCAGCAGCGCCGAGTATTCTGGGGCCAACGTCCTGACTTTC	CASSAEYSGANVLTF
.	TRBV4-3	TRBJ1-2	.	TGCGCCAGCAGCCAAGAACCCGGCTATGGCTACACCTTC	CASSQEPGYGYTF
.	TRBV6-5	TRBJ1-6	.	TGTGCCAGCAGTTACTCCCCAGGAAATTCACCCCTCCACTTT	CASSYSPGNSPLHF
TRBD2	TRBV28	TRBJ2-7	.	TGTGCCAGCAGGAGGGAGCGGGGAGGTTCTTACTACGAGCAGTACTTC	CASRRERGGSYYEQYF
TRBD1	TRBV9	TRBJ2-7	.	TGTGCCAGCAGCGCCACAGGGGGCTCCTACGAGCAGTACTTC	CASSATGGSYEQYF
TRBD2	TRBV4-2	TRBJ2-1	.	TGTGCCAGCAGCCAAGGTGCTAGCGGGGTATACAATGAGCAGTTCTTC	CASSQGASGVYNEQFF
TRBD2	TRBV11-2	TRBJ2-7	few	TGTGCCAGCAGCGGCACTAGCGGGAACTACGAGCAGTACTTC	CASSGTSGNYEQYF
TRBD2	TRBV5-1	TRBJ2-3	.	TGCGCCAGCAGCTTGGTTCTTGGCGGGGGTGGAGGCACGCAGTATTTT	CASSLVLGGGGGTQYF
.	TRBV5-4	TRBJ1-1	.	TGTGCCAGCAGCTTGGCTCAGGGTAGGAAGAACACTGAAGCTTTCTTT	CASSLAQGRKNTEAFF
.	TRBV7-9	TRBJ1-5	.	TGTGCCAGCGGCTTGTGGAGTCAGCCCCAGCATTTT	CASGLWSQPQHF
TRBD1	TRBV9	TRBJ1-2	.	TGTGCCAGCAGCGTAGCTTTACCGGGACAGGATGGCTACACCTTC	CASSVALPGQDGYTF
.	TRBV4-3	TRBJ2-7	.	TGCGCCAGCAGCCAAGCGCCGGGAAGCTACGAGCAGTACTTC	CASSQAPGSYEQYF
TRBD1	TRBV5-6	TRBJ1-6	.	TGTGCCAGCAGCTGGGAGCTGACAGGGAATTCACCCCTCCACTTT	CASSWELTGNSPLHF
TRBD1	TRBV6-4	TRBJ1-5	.	TGTGCCAGCAGTGACGCCAACAGGGGGGTATGTCCCCAGCATTTT	CASSDANRGVCPQHF
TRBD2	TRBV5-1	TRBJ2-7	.	TGCGCCAGCAGCTTGGGAGGGACTAGCTCCTACGAGCAGTACTTC	CASSLGGTSSYEQYF
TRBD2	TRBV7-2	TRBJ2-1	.	TGTGCCAGCAGCTTTGCGGGGGGCCAACCTTACAATGAGCAGTTCTTC	CASSFAGGQPYNEQFF
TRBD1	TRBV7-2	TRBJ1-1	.	TGTGCCAGCAGCGACAGGGGGCTAGGGAACACTGAAGCTTTCTTT	CASSDRGLGNTEAFF
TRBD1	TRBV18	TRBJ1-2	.	TGTGCCAGCTCACCGACAGGGATTGACTATGGCTACACCTTC	CASSPTGIDYGYTF
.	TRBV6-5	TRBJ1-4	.	TGTGCCAGCAGCCCCCGGGGAGCTGAAAAACTGTTTTTT	CASSPRGAEKLFF
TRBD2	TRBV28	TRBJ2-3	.	TGTGCCAGCAGTACCGTGACTAGCGGGCCCACAGATACGCAGTATTTT	CASSTVTSGPTDTQYF
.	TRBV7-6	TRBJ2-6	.	TGTGCCAGCAGCTCTCGGGGCTCTGGGGCCAACGTCCTGACTTTC	CASSSRGSGANVLTF
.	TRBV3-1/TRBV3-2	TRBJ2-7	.	TGTGCCAGCAGCCAGAGGGACGGAGGGATGCACGAGCAGTACTTC	CASSQRDGGMHEQYF
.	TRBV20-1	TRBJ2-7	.	TGCAGTGCTCCCATGAGGGAGCAGTACTTC	CSAPMREQYF